This passage covers 8 T cell receptor beta chains from one sample sequenced in a study of T-cell memory formation after mild COVID-19. TCRdb processed the 5' RACE reads anew with MiXCR; each CDR3 protein has one entry. The sample carries roughly 40,000 distinct CDR3 sequences, roughly 6.6% recorded once. The material sequenced was PBMCs or a T cell subset sorted from them (not recorded which). These TCRs come from an adult who had mild COVID-19 (a few samples of this study predate the infection). Cell type and time point are not known.

V is TRBV24-1 and J is TRBJ2-3; D is undetermined. Germline CDR1 KGHDR, CDR2 SFDVKD. The CDR3 covers 14 residues. V lost 0 bases and J lost 5, with 8 bases in between. The CDR3, as DNA: TGTGCCACCAGTGATTTGCGGTGGGGAGATACGCAGTATTTT. Encoded protein: CATSDLRWGDTQYF.

This clonotype was detected many times. The chain recombines TRBV30 with TRBJ2-1; no definite D call. V was clipped by 3 bases and J by 9 bases, with 12 bases between them. Germline V gene lookup returns CDR1 GTSNPN and CDR2 SVGIG (reference sequence). The CDR3 is 12 residues long. As DNA, the CDR3 is TGTGCCTGGAGCTTTTCGAGACTTGAGCAGTTCTTC. It codes for CAWSFSRLEQFF. Drawing the rest from reference TRBV30 and TRBJ2-1, the complete variable domain is SQTIHQWPATLVQPVGSPLSLECTVEGTSNPNLYWYRQAAGRGLQLLFYSVGIGQISSEVPQNLSASRPQDRQFILSSKKLLLSDSGFYLCAWSFSRLEQFFGPGTRLTVL.

In its sample, this clonotype was seen many times. The chain has TRBV27 and TRBJ2-7, with 7 bases lining up with TRBD1. The CDR3 spans 13 residues. Germline-derived CDR1 and CDR2 are MNHEY and SMNVEV (reference sequence). The junction had 5 bases not matched to a gene; V was cut back by 4 bases and J by 5 bases. The CDR3 region is CASSWRQGDEQYF. CDR3 sequence (DNA): TGTGCCAGCAGTTGGCGTCAGGGGGACGAGCAGTACTTC.

The genes are TRBV29-1 and TRBJ1-2; 9 nucleotides align to TRBD1. The CDR3 runs to 12 residues. Germline V lookup: CDR1 SQVTM, CDR2 ANQGSEA. The V and J ends lost 6 bases and 7 bases, in that order; junction bases with no gene match: 6. The CDR3 DNA reads as TGCAGCGTGGGACAGGGAATGAGTGGCTACACCTTC. It translates to CSVGQGMSGYTF.

This clonotype showed up just a few times. The chain employs TRBV3-1 and TRBJ2-6; tentatively, D is TRBD1 or TRBD2 (5 bases each). Between the trimmed V and J ends, which lost 0 bases and 0 bases, there was a span of 12 bases. This CDR3 spans 18 amino acids. Germline lookup yields CDR1 LGHDT and CDR2 YNNKEL (reference sequence). CDR3 DNA sequence: TGTGCCAGCAGCCAAGAGGGGACGGGTAGCTCTGGGGCCAACGTCCTGACTTTC. Protein product: CASSQEGTGSSGANVLTF.

This clonotype was found many times. V is TRBV7-9 and J is TRBJ1-1; the D gene is possibly TRBD1 (5 bases). V dropped 2 bases and J dropped 3 bases, with 10 bases sitting between them. The CDR3 is 14 amino acids. Germline-derived CDR1 and CDR2 are SEHNR and FQNEAQ (reference sequence). The CDR3 protein is CASSLRGGDTEAFF. The CDR3 DNA reads as TGTGCCAGCAGCTTACGGGGAGGGGACACTGAAGCTTTCTTT.

At least ten counts were recorded for this clonotype. The V and J genes are TRBV5-1 and TRBJ2-7; perhaps D is TRBD1 or TRBD2 (5 bases each). This CDR3 spans 16 amino acids. The germline gives CDR1 SGHRS, CDR2 YFSETQ. V lost 0 bases, J lost 0 bases, and 13 bases lay in between. For the CDR3, the DNA is TGCGCCAGCAGCTTGGGGGACCGTAGGAGCTCCTACGAGCAGTACTTC. This sequence encodes CASSLGDRRSSYEQYF.

In its sample, this clonotype was seen many times. V gene TRBV12-3 or TRBV12-4 combines with J gene TRBJ2-5, with D maybe TRBD1 (6 bases). The CDR3 consists of 18 residues. V shed 5 bases and J shed 5 bases, with 27 bases lying between them. The CDR3 spells CASSPSGTSPFGGETQYF. DNA of the CDR3: TGTGCCAGCAGTCCGTCCGGGACATCGCCCTTTGGGGGTGAGACCCAGTACTTC.